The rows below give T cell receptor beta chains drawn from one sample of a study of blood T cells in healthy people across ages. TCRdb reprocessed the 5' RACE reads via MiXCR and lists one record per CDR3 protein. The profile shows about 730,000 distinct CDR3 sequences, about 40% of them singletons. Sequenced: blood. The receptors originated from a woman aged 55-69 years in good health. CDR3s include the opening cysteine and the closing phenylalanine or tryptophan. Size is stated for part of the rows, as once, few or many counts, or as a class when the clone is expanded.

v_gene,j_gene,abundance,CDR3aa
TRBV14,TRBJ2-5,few,CASSQYKKETQYF
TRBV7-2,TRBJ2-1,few,CASSQSGSFNEQFF
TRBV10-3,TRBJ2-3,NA,CAISEAQGAGDTQYF
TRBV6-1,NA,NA,CASSGRTGVDEQYF
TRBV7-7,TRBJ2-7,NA,CAISSRSLRLAGTEQYF
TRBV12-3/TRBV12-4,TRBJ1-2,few,CASTEIRAGGYTF
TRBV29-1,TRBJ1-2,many,CSVLRGVGGYTF
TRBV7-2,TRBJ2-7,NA,CASSKKAGGHSEQYF
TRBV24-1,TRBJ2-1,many,CATSEAGGEQFF
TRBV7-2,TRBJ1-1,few,CASSLDDRVNTEAFF
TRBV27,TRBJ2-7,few,CASSLFRESYEQYF
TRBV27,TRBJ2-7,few,CASRSLDSAYEQYF